Here is one TCR beta chain with its context. Other DNA sequences in the same sample also yield this CDR3. Per germline, CDR1 SGHTA and CDR2 FQGTGA. Trimming cost V 2 bases and J 2 bases, with 6 bases left between them. The CDR3 totals 13 residues. In the authors' methods: Nucleated cell counts were estimated from reference gene primer amplification. Produced via immunoSEQ multiplex PCR; TCRdb's table is partial and in-frame only. V and J calls plus clone size are reproduced from that table; the DNA served to infer D and trimming. The sample records about 250,000 clones, around 86% being singletons. The data were taken from a study of blood T cell repertoires in COVID-19. Study as a whole: Nucleic acid was either cDNA or gDNA, and it came from T cells, B-cell-depleted T cells, or PBMCs.

The TCR originated in a woman aged 60-75 years who had recovered from COVID-19. The chain uses TRBV7-3 and TRBJ1-2; D is undetermined. The specimen sequenced was peripheral blood. The CDR3 DNA reads as TGTGCCAGCAGCTTAGGAGGGAACTATGGCTACACCTTC. It translates to CASSLGGNYGYTF.